Each of the 15 T cell receptor beta chains below was sequenced from the same sample in a study of blood T cells in healthy people across ages. The authors ran a second PCR of roughly 6 to 12 cycles using a sample-barcoded 5' primer and a J-beta primer mix. MiXCR was run by TCRdb on the 5' RACE reads, yielding one entry per CDR3 protein. The table has about 780,000 distinct CDR3 sequences, 46% seen once. Sequencing input: blood. The receptors originated from a man older than 75 in good health.

The V call is TRBV24-1, the J call TRBJ2-5; possibly TRBD1 or TRBD2 for D (5 bases each). Trimming shortened V by 10 bases and J by 0 bases, and 11 bases separated the two germline ends. This CDR3 spans 13 amino acids. Germline V gene sequence: CDR1 KGHDR, CDR2 SFDVKD. DNA of the CDR3: TGTGCCACAGAGGGACGGAACCAAGAGACCCAGTACTTC. This codes for CATEGRNQETQYF.

This chain links TRBV10-3 with TRBJ2-7; weak D call: TRBD1 (5 bases). This CDR3 contains 18 residues. Trimming removed 3 bases from V and 5 bases from J, with 26 bases in between. The germline CDR1 and CDR2 sequences are ENHRY and SYGVKD. Here the CDR3 reads CAISDTVYQGKDFHEQYF. The CDR3 bases are TGTGCCATCAGTGACACCGTGTACCAGGGTAAGGATTTCCACGAGCAGTACTTC.

V usage is TRBV20-1 and J usage is TRBJ1-6; 8 bases match TRBD1. The CDR3 loop spans 17 amino acids. V was clipped by 4 bases and J by 0 bases; unmatched bases: 8. Germline V lookup: CDR1 DFQATT, CDR2 SNEGSKA (reference sequence). CDR3 sequence: CSATRQGPSSYNSPLHF. CDR3 sequence (DNA): TGCAGTGCTACCAGACAGGGGCCTAGCTCCTATAATTCACCCCTCCACTTT.

V is TRBV13 and J is TRBJ2-7, with 10 bases fitting TRBD2. Losses at the gene ends were 5 bases for V and 6 bases for J; bases not matched to a gene: 10. The CDR3 is 15 amino acids. Germline V CDR1 and CDR2: PRHDT, FYEKMQ (reference sequence). The DNA of the CDR3 is TGTGCCAGCAGCGTTAGCGGGAGGAGTACCGCCGAGCAGTACTTC. This encodes CASSVSGRSTAEQYF.

This chain uses TRBV5-1 with TRBJ2-1; 8 positions agree with TRBD2. Germline V lookup: CDR1 SGHRS, CDR2 YFSETQ. After removal of 3 bases from V and 7 bases from J, the junction contained 6 bases not matched to a gene. The CDR3 loop spans 14 amino acids. The CDR3 is CASSSVTGGNEQFF. The CDR3 DNA sequence: TGCGCCAGCAGCTCCGTGACGGGAGGGAATGAGCAGTTCTTC.

The chain has TRBV7-2 and TRBJ2-7; either TRBD1 or TRBD2 may supply D (6 bases each). The V gene's germline CDR1 is SGHTA and CDR2 FQGNSA. With 3 bases removed from V and 2 bases from J, the gap between germline ends came to 8 bases. The CDR3 contains 13 residues. CDR3: CASSLRGAYEQYF. In DNA, the CDR3 is TGTGCCAGCAGCTTGAGGGGGGCCTACGAGCAGTACTTC.

At least ten counts were recorded for this clonotype. The V call is TRBV20-1, the J call TRBJ2-1, with D unresolved. V was pared by 0 bases and J by 7 bases, with 13 bases between. Germline-derived CDR1 and CDR2 are DFQATT and SNEGSKA (reference sequence). The length of the CDR3 is 14 residues. CDR3 in amino acids: CSARDSRFWNEQFF. DNA of the CDR3: TGCAGTGCTAGAGATAGTCGGTTTTGGAATGAGCAGTTCTTC.

The sample holds a few counts of this clonotype. The rearrangement links TRBV6-5 to TRBJ2-5; 13 nucleotides match TRBD2. Germline CDR1 is MNHEY and CDR2 is SVGAGI. The CDR3 has 15 residues. Germline trimming cut 5 bases from V and 11 bases from J; bases unmatched to any gene: 11. CDR3: CASSTTSGRPGEQYF. CDR3 bases: TGTGCCAGCAGTACGACTAGCGGGAGGCCGGGGGAGCAGTACTTC.

This clonotype was seen just once. This rearrangement joins TRBV27 to TRBJ2-7; D is perhaps TRBD2 (5 bases). The assigned J gene may be wrong: the sequence end matches TRBJ2-5 better. The germline gives CDR1 MNHEY, CDR2 SMNVEV (reference sequence). The CDR3 loop spans 13 amino acids. CDR3 DNA sequence: TGTGCCAGCAGTCGGGATATGCAAGAGACCCAGTACTTC. Protein sequence: CASSRDMQETQYF.

The CDR3 here is CASRFGLAGFYEQYF. The CDR3 DNA follows: TGTGCCAGCAGATTTGGACTAGCGGGATTCTACGAGCAGTACTTC. The rearrangement links TRBV7-2 to TRBJ2-5; the match to TRBD2 covers 12 bases. TRBJ2-7 explains the end of the DNA better; the J call may be wrong. Looked up from germline, CDR1 is SGHTA and CDR2 is FQGNSA. The CDR3 is made up of 15 amino acids.

A few counts support this clonotype. CDR3 loop: CASSLGGATGPFYEQYF. The CDR3 DNA is TGTGCCAGCAGCTTGGGGGGGGCGACAGGCCCGTTTTACGAGCAGTACTTC. The chain recombines TRBV7-2 with TRBJ2-7; maybe TRBD2 (7 bases). The CDR3 loop spans 17 amino acids. Per the germline V gene, CDR1 is SGHTA and CDR2 is FQGNSA. Deletions cut 3 bases from V and 4 bases from J, with 22 bases between.

The gene calls are TRBV29-1 and TRBJ2-6, with D uncertain. Trimming removed 4 bases at V and 4 bases at J, with 8 bases between. Germline V gene data show CDR1 as SQVTM and CDR2 as ANQGSEA. The CDR3 is made up of 13 amino acids. CDR3 nucleotide sequence: TGCAGCGTTGGTGAGGTGGGGGCCAACGTCCTGACTTTC. Amino acids: CSVGEVGANVLTF.

The chain has TRBV4-2 and TRBJ2-5, with 9 bases aligning to TRBD2. CDR1 is LGHNA and CDR2 is YNFKEQ in the germline V gene. V lost 4 bases and J lost 7; bases outside the gene matches: 10. This CDR3 is 15 amino acids long. The CDR3 DNA reads TGTGCCAGCAGCCGATATAGCGGGAGCGAAGGGACCCAGTACTTC. The encoded protein is CASSRYSGSEGTQYF.

V usage is TRBV5-1 and J usage is TRBJ2-1, with 7 bases fitting TRBD1. The CDR3 runs to 11 residues. Trimming removed 10 bases from V and 9 bases from J; junction bases left unmatched: 7. Germline CDR1 and CDR2: SGHRS and YFSETQ. The CDR3 spells CAGTTGTEQFF. CDR3 in DNA: TGCGCCGGCACGACAGGGACTGAGCAGTTCTTC.

The chain links TRBV5-1 to TRBJ2-5; D gene unclear. The germline V and J ends were trimmed by 6 bases and 0 bases, with 9 bases remaining between them. CDR3 length: 13 residues. CDR1 and CDR2 (germline): SGHRS, YFSETQ. The chain's CDR3 is CASTTSNQETQYF. CDR3 coding DNA: TGCGCCAGCACTACCAGCAACCAAGAGACCCAGTACTTC.